The present T cell receptor beta chain was sequenced within a study of vaccination effects on CD4 cells after COVID-19. In the ViraFEST assay, antigen-specific CD4+ clonotypes were identified by expansion after peptide-pool stimulation. Following an approximately 9-day culture, CD4+ T cells were purified. Vaccine recipients, nucleocapsid antibody negative, had no prior SARS-CoV-2 infection. With around 10 ug/ml peptides and around 9.9 IU/ml IL-2, approximately 2.1 million PBMC per well were cultured. The germline V gene encodes CDR1 SNHLY and CDR2 FYNNEI. CDR3 length: 11 amino acids. V was trimmed by 5 bases and J by 3 bases, leaving 5 bases between them. Only in-frame clones appear in the TCRdb table, and some are missing; sequencing was by immunoSEQ multiplex PCR. The sample contains more than 30,000 clones, around 66% of which appear only once. A remark on this clone: Its antigen is unidentified.

The chain combines TRBV2 with TRBJ2-7, with D uncertain. The sequence came from a human donor who received a COVID-19 vaccine. The sample was CD4+ T cells from PBMCs cultured with HCoV-OC43 spike peptides, taken before COVID-19 vaccination. Subset reported: HCoV-OC43 spike overlapping peptide pool stimulation. The DNA of the CDR3 is TGTGCCAGCAGTTTATACTACGAGCAGTACTTC. Its translation: CASSLYYEQYF.